The 5 T cell receptor beta chains given below trace back to one sample, sequenced in a study of shared clonotypes between healthy human individuals. CD45RO-negative CD8 cells positively selected for CCR7 made up the naive population, which excluded terminally differentiated effector memory CD45RA+ cells. Sequencing was performed with immunoSEQ multiplex PCR; in TCRdb, only in-frame clones are kept and a portion is missing. The sample has 650,000 to 800,000 clones, roughly 94% seen once. Sequencing was done on a sample of naive CD8+ T cells sorted from blood. Receptors originate from a man younger than 40 in good health.

The genes are TRBV5-5 and TRBJ2-5; D gene uncertain. V shed 4 bases and J shed 1 base, with 17 bases lying between them. CDR1 and CDR2 (germline): SGHKS, YYEKEE (reference sequence). The CDR3 covers 16 residues. The DNA of the CDR3 is TGTGCCAGCAGCCGAGATGACCGTTATATCCAAGAGACCCAGTACTTC. Translated: CASSRDDRYIQETQYF.

This clone has just one count. The V and J genes are TRBV7-9 and TRBJ2-2; D is unresolved. The CDR3 has 17 amino acids. Trimming left V 6 bases short and J 1 base short, with 18 bases between. The germline V gene encodes CDR1 SEHNR and CDR2 FQNEAQ (reference sequence). This CDR3 is CASRSVRGGLNTGELFF. The DNA for the CDR3 is TGTGCCAGCAGGTCCGTGCGCGGCGGATTGAACACCGGGGAGCTGTTTTTT.

This clone was detected only once. The CDR3: CAWSGQGNQPQHF. In DNA form, the CDR3 reads TGTGCCTGGAGTGGACAGGGCAATCAGCCCCAGCATTTT. The chain is built from TRBV30 and TRBJ1-5, with D possibly TRBD1 on 6 matching bases. The CDR3 is 13 amino acids. Germline values: CDR1 GTSNPN, CDR2 SVGIG (reference sequence). Trimming pared 1 base from V and 2 bases from J, leaving 6 bases between.

The genes are TRBV27 and TRBJ1-5; no reliable D call. The CDR3 has 15 residues. Germline V gives CDR1 MNHEY, CDR2 SMNVEV (reference sequence). V was trimmed by 6 bases and J by 0 bases, leaving 12 bases between them. The CDR3 nucleotides are TGTGCCAGCAGACCCAGGACCGGTAGCAATCAGCCCCAGCATTTT. Its protein is CASRPRTGSNQPQHF.

V usage is TRBV7-9 and J usage is TRBJ2-1; D call uncertain. Germline V gene lookup returns CDR1 SEHNR and CDR2 FQNEAQ (reference sequence). The CDR3 has 13 residues. The germline V and J ends were trimmed by 4 bases and 3 bases, with 7 bases remaining between them. The CDR3 region is CASSSKGYNEQFF. The CDR3 bases are TGTGCCAGCAGCTCAAAGGGCTACAATGAGCAGTTCTTC.